Listed here are 21 T cell receptor beta chains from one sample, sequenced in a study of cytomegalovirus exposure and HLA in healthy donors. It was with 60 Vbeta and 13 Jbeta primers that the PCR ran. Assay used: immunoSEQ multiplex PCR; TCRdb lists only in-frame clones, some missing. The data contain 120,000 or so clones, 72% of them singletons. The sample was PBMCs. These receptor sequences come from a man aged 25 to 45 in good health and CMV-seronegative.

V and J are TRBV13 and TRBJ2-1; 14 nucleotides match TRBD2. After removal of 5 bases from V and 4 bases from J, the junction contained 7 bases not matched to a gene. CDR3 size: 17 residues. Germline CDR1 PRHDT, CDR2 FYEKMQ (reference sequence). Written as DNA, the CDR3 is TGTGCCAGCAGCCCCGGACTAGCGGGGGGCGATTACAATGAGCAGTTCTTC. Translation gives CASSPGLAGGDYNEQFF.

The V call is TRBV25-1, the J call TRBJ2-5; D not certain. From germline, CDR1 is MGHDK and CDR2 SYGVNS. CDR3 size: 13 residues. Trimming left V 3 bases short and J 2 bases short, with 7 bases between. CDR3 region: CASSESRQETQYF. For the CDR3, the DNA is TGTGCCAGCAGTGAGTCCAGGCAAGAGACCCAGTACTTC.

This chain links TRBV29-1 with TRBJ2-3; 13 positions match TRBD2. Trimming cost V 6 bases and J 0 bases; bases outside gene matches: 6. The CDR3 extends over 16 amino acids. Per germline, CDR1 SQVTM and CDR2 ANQGSEA. The CDR3, as DNA: TGCAGCGTAACCCGGACTAGCGGGGGTAGCACAGATACGCAGTATTTT. Residues: CSVTRTSGGSTDTQYF.

The DNA for the CDR3 is TGTGCCAGCAAGGGGGCGTACGAGCAGTACTTC. Amino acid sequence: CASKGAYEQYF. The V call is TRBV7-9, the J call TRBJ2-7; TRBD1 aligns across 7 bases. There are 11 residues in the CDR3. Germline CDR1 reads SEHNR; CDR2 reads FQNEAQ (reference sequence). J lost 4 bases, V lost 7 bases, and 1 base had no gene match. Supplemented by reference TRBV7-9 and TRBJ2-7, the full variable domain reads DTGVSQNPRHKITKRGQNVTFRCDPISEHNRLYWYRQTLGQGPEFLTYFQNEAQLEKSRLLSDRFSAERPKGSFSTLEIQRTEQGDSAMYLCASKGAYEQYFGPGTRLTVT.

The chain links TRBV4-3 to TRBJ2-7; D is perhaps TRBD2 (5 bases). CDR3 length: 14 residues. Germline V gene lookup returns CDR1 LGHNA and CDR2 YSLEER. The V end was cut by 4 bases, the J end by 1 base, with 11 bases between. CDR3 sequence: CASSPNGISYEQYF. The CDR3 DNA reads as TGCGCCAGCAGCCCCAACGGGATATCCTACGAGCAGTACTTC.

The gene calls are TRBV5-1 and TRBJ2-2, with D unclear. Trimming left V 4 bases short and J 6 bases short, with 16 bases between. This CDR3 has 15 amino acids. Germline CDR1 and CDR2: SGHRS and YFSETQ. CDR3 DNA: TGCGCCAGCAGCACGTCGCCCGAACCAGCCGGGGAGCTGTTTTTT. Protein sequence: CASSTSPEPAGELFF.

The chain links TRBV27 to TRBJ2-5, with D perhaps TRBD1 (6 bases). There are 15 residues in the CDR3. V shed 6 bases and J shed 1 base, with 15 bases lying between them. Per germline, CDR1 MNHEY and CDR2 SMNVEV (reference sequence). CDR3 sequence (DNA): TGTGCCAGCAGCCTCGCCGGGACACTCCAAGAGACCCAGTACTTC. It yields the protein CASSLAGTLQETQYF.

V usage is TRBV10-3 and J usage is TRBJ1-4; 7 nucleotides agree with TRBD1. CDR1 and CDR2 from the germline V gene are ENHRY and SYGVKD. This CDR3 is 15 amino acids long. Trimming removed 0 bases from V and 8 bases from J; junction bases left unmatched: 6. The CDR3 region is CAISESRGGGEKLFF. The CDR3, as DNA: TGTGCCATCAGTGAGTCGAGAGGGGGCGGGGAAAAACTGTTTTTT.

The chain joins TRBV2 to TRBJ2-1; D possibly corresponds to TRBD2 (5 bases). Trimming shortened V by 3 bases and J by 12 bases, and 18 bases separated the two germline ends. The CDR3 totals 14 residues. Per the germline V gene, CDR1 is SNHLY and CDR2 is FYNNEI. The CDR3 bases are TGTGCCAGCAGTGAGGGAGAACGTCGTCATAGGCAGTTCTTC. It encodes CASSEGERRHRQFF.

This clone has just a few counts. The V gene is TRBV29-1, the J gene TRBJ1-2; 9 nucleotides agree with TRBD1. Germline assignment: CDR1 SQVTM and CDR2 ANQGSEA. This CDR3 has 15 residues. The J segment lost 5 bases and the V segment lost 4 bases, leaving 11 bases of the junction unmatched. CDR3 region: CSVGPETGGLYGYTF. The DNA of the CDR3 is TGCAGCGTTGGCCCGGAGACAGGGGGTCTTTATGGCTACACCTTC. Combining the CDR3 with reference TRBV29-1 and TRBJ1-2 gives the whole variable domain SAVISQKPSRDICQRGTSLTIQCQVDSQVTMMFWYRQQPGQSLTLIATANQGSEATYESGFVIDKFPISRPNLTFSTLTVSNMSPEDSSIYLCSVGPETGGLYGYTFGSGTRLTVV.

This rearrangement joins TRBV27 to TRBJ1-5; no clear D gene. Trimming removed 0 bases from V and 5 bases from J, with 11 bases in between. Germline-derived CDR1 and CDR2 are MNHEY and SMNVEV (reference sequence). The CDR3 consists of 15 residues. The CDR3 coding sequence is TGTGCCAGCAGTTTATCGGTTGGTACGGATCAGCCCCAGCATTTT. Amino acid sequence: CASSLSVGTDQPQHF.

J is TRBJ1-2 and V is TRBV6-6, with TRBD1 matching 9 bases. The V gene's germline CDR1 is MNHNY and CDR2 SVGAGI (reference sequence). CDR3 length: 14 residues. The V and J ends lost 6 bases and 3 bases, in that order; junction bases with no gene match: 5. This CDR3 is CASSDWTGDYGYTF. The CDR3 region has the DNA TGTGCCAGCAGCGACTGGACAGGGGACTATGGCTACACCTTC.

The CDR3 protein is CASSSGLSGATEAFF. The DNA for the CDR3 is TGTGCCAGCAGCTCCGGACTGAGCGGGGCCACTGAAGCTTTCTTT. This chain joins TRBV7-2 and TRBJ1-1; D may be TRBD1 (5 bases). CDR3 length equals 15 residues. V shed 4 bases and J shed 4 bases, with 16 bases lying between them. Looked up from germline, CDR1 is SGHTA and CDR2 is FQGNSA.

This sequence joins TRBV4-3 and TRBJ2-7; TRBD1 matches at 9 bases. Trimming removed 0 bases from V and 9 bases from J; junction bases left unmatched: 9. Per the germline V gene, CDR1 is LGHNA and CDR2 is YSLEER. CDR3 length: 15 residues. The CDR3, as DNA: TGCGCCAGCAGCCAAGAGGGGACAGGGAACCATGGGCAGTACTTC. Translating gives CASSQEGTGNHGQYF.

This chain uses TRBV19 with TRBJ1-4, with D tentatively TRBD1 (6 bases). The V and J ends lost 4 bases and 6 bases respectively, with 15 bases between them. The CDR3 is 15 amino acids. Germline values: CDR1 LNHDA, CDR2 SQIVND (reference sequence). CDR3: CASSNPAGADEKLFF. Written as DNA, the CDR3 is TGTGCCAGTAGTAATCCCGCGGGGGCCGATGAAAAACTGTTTTTT.

The genes are TRBV5-1 and TRBJ1-4, with no clear D. Germline CDR1 and CDR2: SGHRS and YFSETQ. CDR3 length: 14 residues. Between the trimmed V and J ends, which lost 2 bases and 3 bases, there was a span of 8 bases. The CDR3: CASSFLGANEKLFF. CDR3 nucleotide sequence: TGCGCCAGCAGCTTCCTCGGGGCTAATGAAAAACTGTTTTTT. Filled out from reference TRBV5-1 and TRBJ1-4, the complete variable domain reads KAGVTQTPRYLIKTRGQQVTLSCSPISGHRSVSWYQQTPGQGLQFLFEYFSETQRNKGNFPGRFSGRQFSNSRSEMNVSTLELGDSALYLCASSFLGANEKLFFGSGTQLSVL.

The chain employs TRBV4-3 and TRBJ1-6; D is uncertain. CDR1 and CDR2 from the germline V gene are LGHNA and YSLEER. The CDR3 totals 17 residues. V was shortened by 3 bases and J by 7 bases, with 19 bases between the two germline ends. In DNA form, the CDR3 reads TGCGCCAGCAGCCAGGACTCTTACCCCCCAGCCAATTCACCCCTCCACTTT. It yields the protein CASSQDSYPPANSPLHF.

This chain joins TRBV6-1 and TRBJ2-7; D is unclear. The CDR3 length is 12 residues. Trimming left V 8 bases short and J 0 bases short, with 8 bases between. Per germline, CDR1 MNHNS and CDR2 SASEGT. CDR3 residues: CASSFSSYEQYF. CDR3 coding DNA: TGTGCCAGCTCGTTCAGCTCCTACGAGCAGTACTTC.

This chain connects TRBV27 to TRBJ1-5; weak D call: TRBD1 (6 bases). V was clipped by 2 bases and J by 3 bases, with 8 bases between them. CDR3 size: 14 residues. Germline loops: CDR1 MNHEY, CDR2 SMNVEV (reference sequence). This CDR3 reads CASSLTGYNQPQHF. The CDR3 nucleotides read TGTGCCAGCAGTTTAACAGGGTACAATCAGCCCCAGCATTTT.

The gene calls are TRBV5-5 and TRBJ1-5; possible D gene TRBD1, 6 bases. Germline-derived CDR1 and CDR2 are SGHKS and YYEKEE (reference sequence). V was pared by 4 bases and J by 4 bases, with 12 bases between. The CDR3 extends over 14 amino acids. The CDR3 protein is CASSRDIGNQPQHF. DNA of the CDR3: TGTGCCAGCAGCAGGGACATTGGAAATCAGCCCCAGCATTTT.

This chain uses TRBV4-3 with TRBJ1-3; D gene ambiguous. The germline V gene has CDR1 LGHNA and CDR2 YSLEER. The CDR3 runs to 15 residues. With 1 base removed from V and 7 bases from J, the gap between germline ends came to 14 bases. This CDR3 is CASSQGSRVGNTIYF. In nucleotides, the CDR3 is TGCGCCAGCAGCCAAGGTAGTCGAGTCGGGAACACCATATATTTT.